What follows is one T cell receptor beta chain and its context. TCRdb re-called the 5' RACE reads with MiXCR, one entry per CDR3 protein. The table shows roughly 94,000 distinct CDR3 sequences, with around 9.8% occurring only once. The data were obtained in a study of T cells after yellow fever vaccination. Study-wide points: The study re-detected most primary-vaccination clones after the booster (96% CD4, around 89% CD8).

This CDR3 region has 15 residues. V was trimmed by 2 bases and J by 5 bases, leaving 14 bases between them. Looked up from germline, CDR1 is LGHNA and CDR2 is YSLEER. The rearrangement links TRBV4-3 to TRBJ2-3, with unresolved D. The sample was CD8+ T cells not binding an NS4B(214-222) dextramer, sorted from PBMCs, taken approximately 16 days after the first yellow fever vaccination. The clonotype comes from a man aged 18-30 years who received the YFV17D yellow fever vaccine. The CDR3 DNA reads TGCGCCAGCAGCCAATCAAGTATCGACGGAGATACGCAGTATTTT. It yields the protein CASSQSSIDGDTQYF.